This T cell receptor beta chain was captured in a study of type 1 regulatory T cells. Study in general: T-allo10 is a Tr1-enriched, alloantigen-specific CD4 T cell product made in vitro.

Each CDR3 protein gets one entry after TCRdb re-called the reads with MiXCR. The sample lists 80,000 to 100,000 distinct CDR3 sequences, 25% to 40% seen once, with roughly 2.2% in the top ten. There are 15 residues in the CDR3. Germline CDR1 is SEHNR and CDR2 is FQNEAQ (reference sequence). With 2 bases removed from V and 4 bases from J, the gap between germline ends came to 14 bases. This clonotype was obtained from a human donor in good health. Sequenced: CD4+ T cells, either the whole sample or a sorted fraction (not recorded which). This chain joins TRBV7-9 and TRBJ2-5; possibly TRBD1 for D (6 bases). CDR3: CASSLSQGQGETQYF. The CDR3 coding sequence is TGTGCCAGCAGCTTATCGCAGGGGCAAGGAGAGACCCAGTACTTC. Together with reference TRBV7-9 and TRBJ2-5, the CDR3 gives the full variable domain: DTGVSQNPRHKITKRGQNVTFRCDPISEHNRLYWYRQTLGQGPEFLTYFQNEAQLEKSRLLSDRFSAERPKGSFSTLEIQRTEQGDSAMYLCASSLSQGQGETQYFGPGTRLLVL.